The rows below give T cell receptor beta chains drawn from one sample of a study of PD-1 blockade in classical Hodgkin lymphoma. The method was immunoSEQ multiplex PCR; TCRdb's version includes in-frame clones alone and lacks a portion of them. The table shows roughly 15,000 clones, with about 90% occurring only once. Sequenced sample: CD4+ T cells from blood. The source is a human donor with classical Hodgkin lymphoma. CDR3s include the opening cysteine and the closing phenylalanine or tryptophan. The D gene is left open where the match is weak. Not all rows give a size; the values are once, few, many and, for expanded clones, a class.

NA	NA	TRBJ2-1	TRBV5-4	CASSLVVWDNEQFF	TGTGCCAGCAGTCTGGTAGTATGGGACAATGAGCAGTTCTTC
NA	NA	TRBJ1-3	TRBV19	CASRQGNTIYF	TGTGCCAGCCGACAGGGAAACACCATATATTTT
NA	NA	TRBJ2-7	TRBV9	CASSSRADEQYF	TGTGCCAGCAGCTCCAGAGCGGACGAGCAGTACTTC
NA	NA	TRBJ2-5	TRBV6-5	CASRDLGETQYF	TGTGCCAGCCGGGACCTCGGGGAGACCCAGTACTTC
NA	NA	TRBJ1-5	TRBV21-1	CASSLRFSNQPQHF	TGTGCCAGCAGCCTCCGGTTCAGCAATCAGCCCCAGCATTTT
NA	NA	TRBJ1-1	TRBV7-2	CASSLGGSTEAFF	TGTGCCAGCAGCTTAGGGGGGAGTACTGAAGCTTTCTTT
NA	NA	TRBJ2-7	TRBV9	CASSVGGARGAYEQYF	TGTGCCAGCAGCGTAGGCGGAGCGCGGGGAGCCTACGAGCAGTACTTC
NA	NA	TRBJ2-7	TRBV7-9	CASSSGLRGQYF	TGTGCCAGCAGCTCAGGGCTACGAGGGCAGTACTTC
NA	TRBD2	TRBJ2-7	TRBV10-3	CAISSGTSGRENEQYF	TGTGCCATCAGTTCCGGGACTAGCGGGAGGGAAAACGAGCAGTACTTC
NA	TRBD1	TRBJ2-5	TRBV4-1	CASSQLRGRGETQYF	TGCGCCAGCAGCCAACTTAGGGGGCGCGGGGAGACCCAGTACTTC
NA	TRBD2	TRBJ2-1	TRBV6-1	CASSDRGLAVNEQFF	TGTGCCAGCAGTGATAGGGGACTAGCGGTTAATGAGCAGTTCTTC
NA	NA	TRBJ2-4	TRBV7-9	CASSPTPPTKAKNIQYF	TGTGCCAGCAGCCCGACTCCGCCCACGAAGGCCAAAAACATTCAGTACTTC
NA	NA	TRBJ1-1	TRBV7-6	CASSLDPGTEAFF	TGTGCCAGCAGCTTAGATCCCGGGACCGAAGCTTTCTTT
NA	TRBD1	TRBJ2-7	TRBV6-5	CASSYGTGEQYF	TGTGCCAGCAGCTACGGGACAGGCGAGCAGTACTTC
NA	TRBD2	TRBJ2-3	TRBV27	CASIKRGINTQYF	TGTGCCAGCATAAAGCGGGGAATAAATACGCAGTATTTT
NA	NA	TRBJ1-2	TRBV20-1	CSARGVHGYTF	TGCAGTGCTAGAGGCGTCCATGGCTACACCTTC
NA	TRBD2	TRBJ2-7	TRBV28	CASSLSLAGGTYEQYF	TGTGCCAGCAGTTTATCGCTAGCGGGAGGCACCTACGAGCAGTACTTC
NA	TRBD1	TRBJ2-7	TRBV6-1	CATLGTGAYEQYF	TGTGCCACCCTGGGGACAGGGGCCTACGAGCAGTACTTC
NA	NA	TRBJ1-5	TRBV6-1	CASAGVKPQHF	TGTGCCAGCGCTGGGGTAAAGCCCCAGCATTTT
NA	TRBD1	TRBJ1-2	TRBV6-5	CASSTTGIDGYTF	TGTGCCAGCAGTACGACAGGGATCGATGGCTACACCTTC
NA	NA	TRBJ2-3	TRBV5-4	CASSLSADTDTQYF	TGTGCCAGCAGCTTGTCGGCGGACACAGATACGCAGTATTTT
NA	NA	TRBJ2-5	TRBV10-3	CAITPGPQETQYF	TGTGCCATCACCCCTGGGCCCCAAGAGACCCAGTACTTC
NA	NA	TRBJ1-2	TRBV5-6	CASSGGTSDYYGYTF	TGTGCCAGCAGCGGGGGGACATCCGACTATTATGGCTACACCTTC
NA	NA	TRBJ1-1	TRBV6-6	CASSPPRRVNTEAFF	TGTGCCAGCAGTCCACCACGCAGGGTGAACACTGAAGCTTTCTTT
NA	NA	TRBJ1-5	TRBV6-5	CASSPRDSNQPQHF	TGTGCCAGCAGTCCACGGGATAGCAATCAGCCCCAGCATTTT
NA	NA	TRBJ1-5	TRBV4-2	CASSRSANQPQHF	TGTGCCAGCAGCAGGTCAGCTAATCAGCCCCAGCATTTT
few	NA	TRBJ1-1	TRBV10-3	CAIKGKAGSEAFF	TGTGCCATCAAAGGGAAGGCGGGGAGTGAAGCTTTCTTT